This entry lists 18 T cell receptor beta chains sequenced from one sample in a study of cytomegalovirus exposure and HLA in healthy donors. The PCR had 60 Vbeta and 13 Jbeta primers. Repertoires were generated with immunoSEQ multiplex PCR, while TCRdb's copy carries only in-frame clones and drops some. The profile shows 160,000 or so clones, approximately 80% of them singletons. The material sequenced was PBMCs. Every receptor here comes from a woman aged 45-59 years in good health and CMV-seronegative.

This sequence joins TRBV9 and TRBJ2-1; D may be TRBD2 (6 bases). The CDR3 spans 15 residues. CDR1 is SGDLS and CDR2 is YYNGEE in the germline V gene. V was pared by 6 bases and J by 5 bases, with 18 bases between. The CDR3 is CASNHQGSGNNEQFF. CDR3 in DNA: TGTGCCAGCAACCACCAAGGTAGCGGTAACAATGAGCAGTTCTTC. Looking up the rest from reference TRBV9 and TRBJ2-1 gives the full variable domain: DSGVTQTPKHLITATGQRVTLRCSPRSGDLSVYWYQQSLDQGLQFLIQYYNGEERAKGNILERFSAQQFPDLHSELNLSSLELGDSALYFCASNHQGSGNNEQFFGPGTRLTVL.

This clone appeared a few times. The chain uses TRBV4-2 and TRBJ2-7, with TRBD1 matching 8 bases. CDR1 and CDR2 (germline): LGHNA, YNFKEQ. V was pared by 1 base and J by 0 bases, with 2 bases of the junction left unmatched. CDR3 size: 15 residues. CDR3 amino acids: CASSQATGGSYEQYF. The CDR3 region has the DNA TGTGCCAGCAGCCAAGCCACAGGGGGCTCCTACGAGCAGTACTTC.

The rearrangement joins TRBV27 to TRBJ2-7, with 11 positions matching TRBD1. The ends lost 8 bases at V and 4 bases at J; junction bases unmatched: 7. Per germline, CDR1 MNHEY and CDR2 SMNVEV (reference sequence). This CDR3 is built from 14 residues. This CDR3 reads CASGQGALVYEQYF. The CDR3 coding sequence is TGTGCCAGCGGACAGGGGGCCCTGGTGTACGAGCAGTACTTC.

The chain links TRBV7-2 to TRBJ2-1, with a possible D match to TRBD2 (5 bases). This CDR3 has 13 amino acids. Germline V gene sequence: CDR1 SGHTA, CDR2 FQGNSA. V lost 4 bases to trimming and J lost 10 bases, with 14 bases between them. DNA for the CDR3: TGTGCCAGCAGCTCAAGGCGGGTTGGGGAGCAGTTCTTC. Residues: CASSSRRVGEQFF.

The chain has TRBV28 and TRBJ2-3, with unresolved D. This CDR3 is 13 amino acids long. CDR1 and CDR2 (germline): MDHEN, SYDVKM. V lost 2 bases and J lost 4, with 7 bases in between. The CDR3 here is CASSLGPPDTQYF. The CDR3 region has the DNA TGTGCCAGCAGTTTAGGGCCCCCAGATACGCAGTATTTT.

The CDR3: CASSPDVLAGSNQETQYF. The CDR3 DNA reads as TGTGCCAGCAGCCCTGACGTTCTAGCGGGGAGCAACCAAGAGACCCAGTACTTC. This chain joins TRBV5-4 and TRBJ2-5; 9 bases align to TRBD2. Germline V gives CDR1 SGHNT, CDR2 YYREEE (reference sequence). The ends lost 4 bases at V and 0 bases at J; junction bases unmatched: 13. The CDR3 spans 18 residues.

This clone was seen only once. CDR3 sequence: CASSLSLAGHKNIQYF. For the CDR3, the DNA is TGTGCCAGCAGCTTAAGTTTGGCAGGGCACAAAAACATTCAGTACTTC. The J gene is TRBJ2-4, the V gene TRBV7-6, with D perhaps matching TRBD1 (5 bases). This CDR3 has 16 residues. V shed 2 bases and J shed 3 bases, with 14 bases lying between them. In germline, CDR1 is SGHVS, CDR2 FNYEAQ.

This clone was seen a handful of times. V is TRBV7-9 and J is TRBJ1-2; D is perhaps TRBD1 (5 bases). Germline V lookup: CDR1 SEHNR, CDR2 FQNEAQ (reference sequence). The CDR3 spans 15 residues. The germline V and J ends were trimmed by 5 bases and 4 bases, with 17 bases remaining between them. The CDR3 sequence: CASSAERGSLYGYTF. For the CDR3, the DNA is TGTGCCAGCAGCGCTGAGCGGGGCAGCCTCTATGGCTACACCTTC. The full variable domain, its missing parts supplied by reference TRBV7-9 and TRBJ1-2, is DTGVSQNPRHKITKRGQNVTFRCDPISEHNRLYWYRQTLGQGPEFLTYFQNEAQLEKSRLLSDRFSAERPKGSFSTLEIQRTEQGDSAMYLCASSAERGSLYGYTFGSGTRLTVV.

The gene calls are TRBV4-1 and TRBJ2-5; a possible D gene is TRBD1 (6 bases). With the DNA end fitting TRBJ2-7 better, the J assignment may be wrong. Germline V gives CDR1 MGHRA, CDR2 YSYEKL. This CDR3 has 15 residues. DNA of the CDR3: TGCGCCAGCAGCCAGTCGAGGCAGGGGTTTCTCGAGCAGTACTTC. Translated: CASSQSRQGFLEQYF.

The chain uses TRBV7-9 and TRBJ1-5; D uncertain. CDR1 is SEHNR, CDR2 FQNEAQ, per germline (reference sequence). The CDR3 is 14 residues long. Trimming stripped 2 bases from V and 4 bases from J, with 9 bases between. The chain's CDR3 is CASSLSMVNQPQHF. The DNA for the CDR3 is TGTGCCAGCAGCTTAAGCATGGTGAATCAGCCCCAGCATTTT.

This clone has a single count. The chain's CDR3 is CASSPTLAKNIQYF. The CDR3 DNA reads as TGTGCCAGCAGCCCAACTCTAGCCAAAAACATTCAGTACTTC. This chain connects TRBV28 to TRBJ2-4; D is undetermined. The CDR3 has 14 residues. Trimming stripped 6 bases from V and 0 bases from J, with 9 bases between. In germline, CDR1 is MDHEN, CDR2 SYDVKM.

The V call is TRBV10-2, the J call TRBJ2-2, with 7 bases fitting TRBD2. V lost 7 bases, J lost 5 bases, and 4 bases stayed unmatched. Germline V gene sequence: CDR1 WSHSY, CDR2 SAAADI. The CDR3 loop spans 13 amino acids. The CDR3 sequence: CASNPGRTGELFF. CDR3 nucleotide sequence: TGCGCCAGCAATCCCGGGAGGACCGGGGAGCTGTTTTTT.

The chain joins TRBV16 to TRBJ2-3; D gene unclear. V lost 3 bases and J 5 bases, leaving 21 bases between the germline ends. The CDR3 loop spans 17 amino acids. From germline, CDR1 is KGHSY and CDR2 FQNENV. The CDR3 sequence: CASSHATQFTIGDTQYF. CDR3 DNA sequence: TGTGCCAGCAGCCACGCCACACAGTTCACCATCGGAGATACGCAGTATTTT.

DNA for the CDR3: TGTGCCAGCAGAAATGCAGGGACTAATGAAAAACTGTTTTTT. It yields the protein CASRNAGTNEKLFF. The gene calls are TRBV28 and TRBJ1-4; perhaps TRBD1 as D (5 bases). Germline V gives CDR1 MDHEN, CDR2 SYDVKM. The CDR3 totals 14 residues. Trimming shortened V by 6 bases and J by 2 bases, and 10 bases separated the two germline ends. Full variable domain (rest looked up from reference TRBV28 and TRBJ1-4): DVKVTQSSRYLVKRTGEKVFLECVQDMDHENMFWYRQDPGLGLRLIYFSYDVKMKEKGDIPEGYSVSREKKERFSLILESASTNQTSMYLCASRNAGTNEKLFFGSGTQLSVL.

The rearrangement joins TRBV11-2 to TRBJ1-2; no clear D. The CDR3 is 17 residues long. CDR1 SGHAT and CDR2 FQNNGV come from the germline V gene. The V and J ends lost 1 base and 7 bases respectively, with 22 bases between them. Written as DNA, the CDR3 is TGTGCCAGCAGCTTAGTTTCCGGGAGGCGCGGCGGTTTTGGCTACACCTTC. Translating it yields CASSLVSGRRGGFGYTF.

Concerning this clone: A junction end diverges from the germline sequence, so it may reflect a read error. J is TRBJ2-2 and V is TRBV7-9; D not certain. Germline V gives CDR1 SEHNR, CDR2 FQNEAQ (reference sequence). CDR3 length: 10 residues. The CDR3 is CSSRTGELFF. CDR3 DNA: TGTTCCAGCCGGACCGGGGAGCTGTTTTTT.

This chain connects TRBV18 to TRBJ2-1, with a tentative D call TRBD1 (6 bases). The ends were cut back, 5 bases at V and 5 bases at J, with 16 bases in the middle. Germline CDR1 is KGHSH and CDR2 is LQKENI. This CDR3 is 15 amino acids long. CDR3 protein: CASSTGTNRDNEQFF. DNA of the CDR3: TGTGCCAGCTCAACCGGGACAAATAGAGACAATGAGCAGTTCTTC. Together with reference TRBV18 and TRBJ2-1, the CDR3 gives the full variable domain: NAGVMQNPRHLVRRRGQEARLRCSPMKGHSHVYWYRQLPEEGLKFMVYLQKENIIDESGMPKERFSAEFPKEGPSILRIQQVVRGDSAAYFCASSTGTNRDNEQFFGPGTRLTVL.

This chain links TRBV28 with TRBJ2-1; 10 nucleotides line up with TRBD1. This CDR3 has 16 amino acids. With 5 bases clipped from V and 5 bases from J, the junction kept 9 bases outside the gene matches. Germline CDR1 and CDR2: MDHEN and SYDVKM. CDR3 coding DNA: TGTGCCAGCAGTCCATGGGGGACAGGGGTTAACAATGAGCAGTTCTTC. Translating gives CASSPWGTGVNNEQFF.